The 3 T cell receptor beta chains below were found in one sample sequenced in a study of CD8 T cells in ankylosing spondylitis. TCRdb re-derived calls from the 5' RACE reads in MiXCR, one entry per CDR3 protein. The table has 50,000 or so distinct CDR3 sequences, roughly 7.3% seen once. Sequencing was carried out using blood, either unsorted or a sorted T cell fraction (not recorded which). The receptor set was obtained from a female donor with ankylosing spondylitis or in good health (not recorded which).

This clonotype was counted at least ten times. The rearrangement joins TRBV11-2 to TRBJ1-2, with a possible D match to TRBD1 (6 bases). This CDR3 region has 15 residues. Trimming took off 7 bases at V and 0 bases at J, with 15 bases between the two ends. The germline gives CDR1 SGHAT, CDR2 FQNNGV. CDR3: CASNPTGDSNYGYTF. Here the CDR3 DNA reads TGTGCCAGCAATCCGACAGGAGACTCTAACTATGGCTACACCTTC.

This clonotype has at least ten counts. The V and J genes are TRBV13 and TRBJ1-4; D is ambiguous. Trimming shortened V by 4 bases and J by 0 bases, and 15 bases separated the two germline ends. Germline loops: CDR1 PRHDT, CDR2 FYEKMQ (reference sequence). The CDR3 sequence is 17 residues long. The CDR3 DNA sequence: TGTGCCAGCAGCTACCACGAGGGCGACCCAACTAATGAAAAACTGTTTTTT. Its protein is CASSYHEGDPTNEKLFF. The whole variable domain, filled in from reference TRBV13 and TRBJ1-4, reads AAGVIQSPRHLIKEKRETATLKCYPIPRHDTVYWYQQGPGQDPQFLISFYEKMQSDKGSIPDRFSAQQFSDYHSELNMSSLELGDSALYFCASSYHEGDPTNEKLFFGSGTQLSVL.

This clonotype was seen ten or more times. V usage is TRBV5-1 and J usage is TRBJ1-2; no clear D. The CDR3 has 13 amino acids. Deletions cut 4 bases from V and 5 bases from J, with 12 bases between. Germline V gives CDR1 SGHRS, CDR2 YFSETQ. The CDR3 nucleotides read TGCGCCAGCAGCCCCCCGGCGGGATATGGCTACACCTTC. This sequence encodes CASSPPAGYGYTF.